These T cell receptor beta chains were read from a single sample in a study of brain metastases from non-small cell lung cancer. Profiled with immunoSEQ multiplex PCR; TCRdb holds only in-frame clones, not every one. Among under 3,500 clones listed, almost 90% were seen once. The specimen sequenced was primary lung tumor tissue. Every receptor here comes from a donor over 35 with non-small cell lung cancer. The CDR3 runs from the conserved cysteine through the conserved F or W. D genes are given only for firm matches. Expanded clones get a size class; other rows say once, few or many, or leave the size out.

J: TRBJ2-1
D: TRBD2
size: -
V: TRBV7-9
CDR3: CASTAGSFNEQFF
DNA: TGTGCCAGCACAGCGGGATCATTCAATGAGCAGTTCTTC

J: TRBJ2-1
D: TRBD2
size: -
V: TRBV28
CDR3: CASSLYRAGVGNEQFF
DNA: TGTGCCAGCAGTTTATATCGAGCGGGAGTAGGTAATGAGCAGTTCTTC

J: TRBJ2-7
D: TRBD2
size: -
V: TRBV2
CDR3: CASSETGGRGYEQYF
DNA: TGTGCCAGCAGTGAAACGGGAGGGAGAGGTTACGAGCAGTACTTC

J: TRBJ1-1
D: -
size: few
V: TRBV7-9
CDR3: CASSFNDLNTEAFF
DNA: TGTGCCAGCAGCTTTAATGACCTGAACACTGAAGCTTTCTTT

J: TRBJ2-5
D: -
size: -
V: TRBV7-2
CDR3: CASSPTGIQETQYF
DNA: TGTGCCAGCAGCCCGACGGGGATTCAAGAGACCCAGTACTTC

J: TRBJ1-1
D: -
size: -
V: TRBV29-1
CDR3: CSANRTAEAFF
DNA: TGCAGCGCCAACCGGACCGCTGAAGCTTTCTTT

J: TRBJ2-2
D: TRBD1
size: once
V: TRBV10-3
CDR3: CAISVGGGGNTGELFF
DNA: TGTGCCATCAGTGTAGGGGGCGGCGGGAACACCGGGGAGCTGTTTTTT

J: TRBJ2-7
D: -
size: few
V: TRBV5-1
CDR3: CASSFNGGYEQYF
DNA: TGCGCCAGCAGCTTTAACGGGGGCTACGAGCAGTACTTC

J: TRBJ1-5
D: -
size: -
V: TRBV28
CDR3: CASSGLRGPQHF
DNA: TGTGCCAGCAGTGGCCTTAGGGGGCCCCAGCATTTT

J: TRBJ1-2
D: TRBD1
size: few
V: TRBV29-1
CDR3: CSVDAGQGDGYTF
DNA: TGCAGCGTTGACGCCGGACAGGGGGATGGCTACACCTTC

J: TRBJ1-1
D: TRBD1
size: -
V: TRBV28
CDR3: CASSARWSTRGAFF
DNA: TGTGCCAGCAGTGCGCGGTGGAGTACCAGGGGGGCTTTCTTT

J: TRBJ2-2
D: TRBD2
size: few
V: TRBV4-3
CDR3: CASSQEPMNAGGGFTGELFF
DNA: TGCGCCAGCAGCCAAGAACCCATGAACGCGGGAGGAGGGTTCACCGGGGAGCTGTTTTTT

J: TRBJ1-5
D: -
size: -
V: TRBV7-3
CDR3: CAIPERDYSNQPQHF
DNA: TGTGCCATCCCGGAGAGGGACTATAGCAATCAGCCCCAGCATTTT

J: TRBJ1-5
D: TRBD1
size: -
V: TRBV19
CDR3: CASSITGDNQLQHF
DNA: TGTGCCAGTAGTATCACAGGGGACAATCAGCTCCAGCATTTT

J: TRBJ2-3
D: -
size: -
V: TRBV7-8
CDR3: CASSYLDTQYF
DNA: TGTGCCAGCAGCTACCTAGATACGCAGTATTTT

J: TRBJ2-2
D: -
size: -
V: TRBV14
CDR3: CASNQFLRGDTGELFF
DNA: TGTGCCAGCAACCAATTCTTGAGGGGAGACACCGGGGAGCTGTTTTTT

J: TRBJ1-2
D: -
size: -
V: TRBV24-1
CDR3: CATEIPSYGYTF
DNA: TGTGCCACCGAGATTCCTTCCTATGGCTACACCTTC

J: TRBJ1-2
D: -
size: -
V: TRBV2
CDR3: CASSEALHRGGYTF
DNA: TGTGCCAGCAGTGAAGCGCTTCACCGAGGAGGCTACACCTTC

J: TRBJ2-7
D: TRBD2
size: -
V: TRBV7-3
CDR3: CASSLFSGRDEQYF
DNA: TGTGCCAGCAGCTTATTTAGCGGGAGAGACGAGCAGTACTTC

J: TRBJ1-1
D: -
size: -
V: TRBV29-1
CDR3: CSVDESGNTEAFF
DNA: TGCAGCGTGGACGAGAGTGGGAACACTGAAGCTTTCTTT

J: TRBJ1-6
D: -
size: once
V: TRBV18
CDR3: CASSPFQAANSPLHF
DNA: TGTGCCAGCTCACCATTTCAGGCGGCCAATTCACCTCTCCACTTT

J: TRBJ2-1
D: TRBD1
size: -
V: TRBV27
CDR3: CASSLLRQGARINEQFF
DNA: TGTGCCAGCAGTTTATTGAGACAGGGGGCGCGTATTAATGAGCAGTTCTTC

J: TRBJ1-1
D: -
size: -
V: TRBV14
CDR3: CASSSITGWNTEAFF
DNA: TGTGCCAGCAGCTCTATTACAGGGTGGAACACTGAAGCTTTCTTT

J: TRBJ2-2
D: -
size: -
V: TRBV28
CDR3: CASRTATFTGELFF
DNA: TGTGCCAGCAGGACGGCTACTTTCACCGGGGAGCTGTTTTTT

J: TRBJ2-7
D: -
size: -
V: TRBV28
CDR3: CASRYQVLTYEQYF
DNA: TGTGCCAGCAGATATCAGGTGCTTACCTACGAGCAGTACTTC

J: TRBJ1-3
D: -
size: once
V: TRBV5-5
CDR3: CASSLKHTSSGNTIYF
DNA: TGTGCCAGCAGCTTGAAACACACCAGCTCTGGAAACACCATATATTTT

J: TRBJ2-1
D: TRBD1
size: -
V: TRBV28
CDR3: CASSSPGQYNEQFF
DNA: TGTGCCAGCAGTTCTCCGGGACAGTACAATGAGCAGTTCTTC

J: TRBJ2-5
D: TRBD2
size: -
V: TRBV5-4
CDR3: CASSTGTKKETQYF
DNA: TGTGCCAGCAGCACCGGGACTAAAAAAGAGACCCAGTACTTC